The 25 T cell receptor beta chains presented below share a single source sample, sequenced in a study of blood T cells in healthy people across ages (dated by TCRdb to about 2015). The library was produced with 5' RACE. Sequenced using an Illumina HiSeq 2500. A second PCR of roughly 7 to 11 cycles was performed with a sample-barcoded 5' primer and a J-beta primer mix. In TCRdb, the public reads were trimmed at Q25 with fastp and aligned with MiXCR, with productive beta chains retained. Every CDR3 protein is listed once, alongside the most common genes and DNA of its rows. Present in this sample are fewer than 950,000 distinct CDR3 sequences, roughly 40% of which were seen just once. The top ten constitute around 13% of the sample. Sequencing input: blood. The receptors originated from a man younger than 30 in good health.

The chain carries TRBV2 and TRBJ1-2, with D uncertain. Trimming removed 7 bases from V and 5 bases from J, with 14 bases in between. The CDR3 runs to 13 residues. Germline V gives CDR1 SNHLY, CDR2 FYNNEI. The CDR3 reads CASIMHGYYGYTF. DNA of the CDR3: TGTGCCAGCATTATGCACGGCTATTATGGCTACACCTTC. Drawing the rest from reference TRBV2 and TRBJ1-2, the complete variable domain is EPEVTQTPSHQVTQMGQEVILRCVPISNHLYFYWYRQILGQKVEFLVSFYNNEISEKSEIFDDQFSVERPDGSNFTLKIRSTKLEDSAMYFCASIMHGYYGYTFGSGTRLTVV.

Regarding this clonotype: It may be a read error: a sequence one base away is much more abundant. The J gene is TRBJ2-2, the V gene TRBV27, with D tentatively TRBD1 (6 bases). Looked up from germline, CDR1 is MNHEY and CDR2 is SMNVEV (reference sequence). The CDR3 consists of 14 residues. Trimming shortened V by 6 bases and J by 5 bases, and 13 bases separated the two germline ends. The CDR3 sequence: CASRPRGGTGELFF. CDR3 sequence (DNA): TGTGCCAGCAGGCCGAGAGGGGGAACCGGGGAGCTGTTTTTT.

This clonotype turned up a few times. The chain joins TRBV2 to TRBJ1-2; D is undetermined. Germline CDR1 and CDR2: SNHLY and FYNNEI. V was trimmed by 6 bases and J by 6 bases, leaving 20 bases between them. This CDR3 has 15 amino acids. The CDR3 DNA reads TGTGCCAGCAGCCTATCACCGACCGTCTTAGATGGCTACACCTTC. Translated, it gives CASSLSPTVLDGYTF.

Ten or more counts support this clonotype. The V and J genes are TRBV12-3 or TRBV12-4 and TRBJ1-1, with 9 bases matching TRBD1. The CDR3 extends over 14 amino acids. V lost 5 bases and J lost 6; bases outside the gene matches: 7. As DNA, the CDR3 is TGTGCCAGCAGTACAGGGGGCATTACCTCTGAAGCTTTCTTT. Its translation is CASSTGGITSEAFF.

The chain is built from TRBV29-1 and TRBJ2-4; 8 nucleotides agree with TRBD1. The J call is doubtful: the DNA matches TRBJ2-7 better. The length of the CDR3 is 14 residues. Germline V gene lookup returns CDR1 SQVTM and CDR2 ANQGSEA. The CDR3 DNA reads as TGCAGCGTCACAACAGGGGGTCGGGCCTACGAGCAGTACTTC. Its translation is CSVTTGGRAYEQYF.

The gene calls are TRBV6-5 and TRBJ1-1, with a tentative D call TRBD1 (6 bases). The CDR3 sequence is 15 residues long. Between the trimmed V and J ends, which lost 4 bases and 1 base, there was a span of 13 bases. Germline CDR1 MNHEY, CDR2 SVGAGI. The DNA for the CDR3 is TGTGCCAGCAGTTTACAGGGTGGGGAGAACACTGAAGCTTTCTTT. Protein sequence: CASSLQGGENTEAFF.

This clonotype was seen at least ten times. The chain joins TRBV28 to TRBJ2-5; TRBD1 matches at 9 bases. The CDR3 is made up of 14 amino acids. Germline-derived CDR1 and CDR2 are MDHEN and SYDVKM. V dropped 5 bases and J dropped 5; count of bases not matched to a gene: 6. CDR3 amino acids: CASSTGGHSETQYF. DNA of the CDR3: TGTGCCAGCAGTACAGGGGGCCATTCTGAGACCCAGTACTTC.

This clonotype was seen once. A much larger clone lies one base from this, so it may be a read error. The V call is TRBV20-1, the J call TRBJ1-2, with a weak D call TRBD1 (6 bases). V was pared by 0 bases and J by 10 bases, with 9 bases between. The germline gives CDR1 DFQATT, CDR2 SNEGSKA (reference sequence). CDR3 length: 11 residues. The CDR3 spells CSARDGGDYTF. In nucleotides, the CDR3 is TGCAGTGCTAGAGACGGGGGCGACTACACCTTC.

This clonotype was seen repeatedly, ten times or more. The V gene is TRBV4-3, the J gene TRBJ2-1; D is ambiguous. The CDR3 has 14 amino acids. CDR1 LGHNA and CDR2 YSLEER come from the germline V gene. Trimming took off 3 bases at V and 9 bases at J, with 15 bases between the two ends. CDR3 sequence (DNA): TGCGCCAGCAGCCATGGGCAGGTTGGTACTGAGCAGTTCTTC. Protein product: CASSHGQVGTEQFF.

This sequence joins TRBV20-1 and TRBJ1-2; D call uncertain. The length of the CDR3 is 13 residues. V lost 6 bases, J lost 2 bases, and 13 bases lay in between. Germline assignment: CDR1 DFQATT and CDR2 SNEGSKA (reference sequence). The DNA for the CDR3 is TGCAGTGCACATAAGCGACTGAACTATGGCTACACCTTC. This translates into CSAHKRLNYGYTF.

The sample holds a few counts of this clonotype. J is TRBJ2-3 and V is TRBV20-1, with unresolved D. Between the trimmed V and J ends, which lost 7 bases and 10 bases, there was a span of 18 bases. The germline V gene encodes CDR1 DFQATT and CDR2 SNEGSKA (reference sequence). This CDR3 comprises 12 residues. CDR3 nucleotide sequence: TGCAGTGTGGCCCAGCCTAATCGGGCGCAGTATTTT. Translating gives CSVAQPNRAQYF.

This clonotype came up once. Just one base apart from a much larger clone, this may be a read error. The chain combines TRBV6-2 or TRBV6-3 with TRBJ2-5, with TRBD1 identical over 8 bases. Germline assignment: CDR1 MNHEY and CDR2 SVGEGT. CDR3 length: 16 residues. The DNA for the CDR3 is TGTGCCAGCAGTTACGGTGACAGGGGCGACCAAGAGACCAAGTACTTC. Its translation is CASSYGDRGDQETKYF.

This clonotype appeared a few times. The rearrangement links TRBV7-8 to TRBJ2-5; D is perhaps TRBD1 or TRBD2 (5 bases each). CDR3 length equals 13 residues. Germline lookup yields CDR1 SGHVS and CDR2 FQNEAQ. Trimming pared 7 bases from V and 5 bases from J, leaving 14 bases between. The CDR3: CASTLGERETQYF. In DNA form, the CDR3 reads TGTGCCAGCACCTTGGGGGAGAGGGAGACCCAGTACTTC.

There are many counts of this clonotype. The chain links TRBV4-3 to TRBJ2-3; either TRBD1 or TRBD2 may supply D (6 bases each). The length of the CDR3 is 16 residues. Trimming left V 1 base short and J 4 bases short, with 15 bases between. The germline V gene encodes CDR1 LGHNA and CDR2 YSLEER. CDR3 sequence reads: CASSQVLTGAPDTQYF. The CDR3 bases are TGCGCCAGCAGCCAAGTCCTCACGGGGGCCCCAGATACGCAGTATTTT.

About this clonotype: One junction end disagrees with the germline gene, perhaps due to a read error. The chain uses TRBV20-1 and TRBJ1-6; TRBD1 matches at 7 bases. The CDR3 covers 13 residues. The germline V gene encodes CDR1 DFQATT and CDR2 SNEGSKA (reference sequence). The CDR3 is CSARGTANLPLHF. In DNA form, the CDR3 reads TGCAGTGCTAGGGGGACAGCGAATTTACCCCTCCACTTT.

This clonotype has a handful of counts. The chain carries TRBV10-3 and TRBJ1-2, with D tentatively TRBD1 (5 bases). With 3 bases removed from V and 4 bases from J, the gap between germline ends came to 15 bases. CDR3 length equals 15 residues. Germline V gene data show CDR1 as ENHRY and CDR2 as SYGVKD. The CDR3 nucleotides are TGTGCCATCAGTGACAGCAAGGGGAATCTCTATGGCTACACCTTC. Translating gives CAISDSKGNLYGYTF.

The genes are TRBV6-5 and TRBJ2-1; TRBD1 agrees at 7 bases. The last part of the DNA fits TRBJ2-7 better; the J call may be wrong. The germline gives CDR1 MNHEY, CDR2 SVGAGI. The CDR3 is made up of 16 amino acids. As DNA, the CDR3 is TGTGCCAGCAGTCTGCGCCCGGGACAGCCCTACAATGAGCAGTACTTC. Translated: CASSLRPGQPYNEQYF.

This chain connects TRBV18 to TRBJ2-1; TRBD1 aligns across 7 bases. This CDR3 comprises 15 residues. The junction had 7 bases not matched to a gene; V was cut back by 1 base and J by 7 bases. Germline V CDR1 and CDR2: KGHSH, LQKENI. CDR3 protein: CASSPHTDRANEQFF. The CDR3 bases are TGTGCCAGCTCACCACATACAGACAGGGCGAATGAGCAGTTCTTC.

The rearrangement joins TRBV7-9 to TRBJ1-4; the D is unclear. This CDR3 is 12 amino acids long. V was trimmed by 4 bases and J by 8 bases, leaving 8 bases between them. Germline CDR1 SEHNR, CDR2 FQNEAQ (reference sequence). The CDR3 sequence: CASSSSSEKLFF. The CDR3 nucleotides are TGTGCCAGCAGCTCCTCCAGCGAAAAACTGTTTTTT.

This clonotype occurred a few times. The chain links TRBV20-1 to TRBJ1-5, with 8 bases aligning to TRBD1. V shed 5 bases and J 2 bases; nucleotides not matched to a gene: 5. Germline assignment: CDR1 DFQATT and CDR2 SNEGSKA (reference sequence). CDR3 size: 14 residues. The CDR3 DNA reads TGCAGTGCTGGACAGGGTCGGGGCAATCAGCCCCAGCATTTT. Protein product: CSAGQGRGNQPQHF.

There are a few counts of this clonotype. The chain is built from TRBV27 and TRBJ2-1, with a tentative D call TRBD2 (5 bases). Trimming took off 0 bases at V and 7 bases at J, with 16 bases between the two ends. There are 16 residues in the CDR3. From germline, CDR1 is MNHEY and CDR2 SMNVEV (reference sequence). The CDR3 DNA reads as TGTGCCAGCAGTTTATCACACGGCGGGTATGGAAATGAGCAGTTCTTC. Protein sequence: CASSLSHGGYGNEQFF.

This CDR3 is CASGLGQGGVSSYNEQFF. CDR3 nucleotides: TGTGCTAGTGGTTTGGGACAGGGTGGGGTCAGCTCCTACAATGAGCAGTTCTTC. The rearrangement joins TRBV12-5 to TRBJ2-1; TRBD1 agrees at 7 bases. After removal of 1 base from V and 0 bases from J, the junction contained 9 bases not matched to a gene. The V gene's germline CDR1 is LGHNT and CDR2 FRNRAP. The CDR3 sequence is 18 residues long.

This clonotype was detected a few times. CDR3 sequence reads: CASSYSAVGQFF. The DNA of the CDR3 is TGTGCCAGCAGTTACTCGGCCGTGGGGCAGTTCTTC. This chain links TRBV6-2 or TRBV6-3 with TRBJ2-1, with D hard to call. The length of the CDR3 is 12 residues. Trimming took off 0 bases at V and 12 bases at J, with 9 bases between the two ends. The germline V gene encodes CDR1 MNHEY and CDR2 SVGEGT.

At least ten counts were recorded for this clonotype. The rearrangement links TRBV29-1 to TRBJ2-7; TRBD1 might be the D (6 bases). The V end lost 4 bases, the J end lost 0 bases, and 10 bases lay between the germline ends. The CDR3 sequence is 13 residues long. Germline CDR1 and CDR2: SQVTM and ANQGSEA. CDR3: CSVGTASSYEQYF. CDR3 DNA: TGCAGCGTTGGGACAGCATCCTCCTACGAGCAGTACTTC.

With regard to this clonotype: This clone may be a read error of a much larger clone one base away. V is TRBV20-1 and J is TRBJ2-7; 7 bases are a match to TRBD1. The CDR3 contains 12 residues. The germline V gene encodes CDR1 DFQATT and CDR2 SNEGSKA (reference sequence). V dropped 3 bases and J dropped 3; count of bases not matched to a gene: 2. CDR3 amino acids: CSARYRGYEQYF. The CDR3 DNA reads as TGCAGTGCTAGGTACAGGGGCTACGAGCAGTACTTC.